The next 18 T cell receptor beta chains were all read from a single sample in a study of blood T cell repertoires in COVID-19. Repertoires were generated with immunoSEQ multiplex PCR, while TCRdb's copy carries only in-frame clones and drops some. This table holds over 200,000 clones, over 75% found once. The source material was peripheral blood. These receptors were obtained from a human donor in a cohort sampled during active COVID-19.

This clone was counted a few times. The rearrangement uses TRBV9 and TRBJ2-7; 7 bases are a match to TRBD2. CDR3 length: 15 amino acids. Germline CDR1 and CDR2: SGDLS and YYNGEE. Trimming at V came to 3 bases and at J to 0 bases, leaving 6 bases not matched to a gene. CDR3 coding DNA: TGTGCCAGCAGCGGCTCTAGCGGCCCCTCCTACGAGCAGTACTTC. Its protein is CASSGSSGPSYEQYF.

This rearrangement joins TRBV7-9 to TRBJ1-4; D gene uncertain. CDR3 length: 12 residues. CDR1 SEHNR and CDR2 FQNEAQ come from the germline V gene (reference sequence). Trimming removed 3 bases from V and 5 bases from J, with 4 bases in between. The CDR3 region has the DNA TGTGCCAGCAGCTTCCTGAATGAAAAACTGTTTTTT. Amino acids: CASSFLNEKLFF.

On this clone: Other DNA sequences of this sample code for an identical CDR3. This rearrangement joins TRBV9 to TRBJ2-7; 10 bases agree with TRBD2. CDR1 SGDLS and CDR2 YYNGEE come from the germline V gene. J gave up 2 bases and V 3 bases, and 5 bases lay outside the gene matches. The CDR3 length is 15 residues. CDR3 in DNA: TGTGCCAGCAGCGCGACTAGCGGGCTTACCTACGAGCAGTACTTC. This translates into CASSATSGLTYEQYF. Full variable domain (outside the CDR3, taken from reference TRBV9 and TRBJ2-7): DSGVTQTPKHLITATGQRVTLRCSPRSGDLSVYWYQQSLDQGLQFLIQYYNGEERAKGNILERFSAQQFPDLHSELNLSSLELGDSALYFCASSATSGLTYEQYFGPGTRLTVT.

V is TRBV5-4 and J is TRBJ1-4; TRBD1 might be the D (5 bases). The germline CDR1 and CDR2 sequences are SGHNT and YYREEE (reference sequence). The V end was cut by 4 bases, the J end by 0 bases, with 10 bases between. The CDR3 is 15 residues long. The CDR3 nucleotides read TGTGCCAGCAGCGCAGAGACAGCAACTAATGAAAAACTGTTTTTT. Protein: CASSAETATNEKLFF.

This rearrangement joins TRBV4-1 to TRBJ1-1, with D unresolved. Germline CDR1 and CDR2: MGHRA and YSYEKL. Trimming shortened V by 2 bases and J by 0 bases, and 4 bases separated the two germline ends. This CDR3 comprises 13 residues. CDR3 sequence (DNA): TGCGCCAGCAGCCAACGGTTGAACACTGAAGCTTTCTTT. It translates to CASSQRLNTEAFF.

V gene TRBV18 combines with J gene TRBJ2-2; no clear D gene. The V gene lost 2 bases and the J gene lost 7 bases, with 8 bases spanning the gap. The CDR3 totals 13 residues. Germline V gives CDR1 KGHSH, CDR2 LQKENI. Here the CDR3 reads CASSPSIDGELFF. In DNA form, the CDR3 reads TGTGCCAGCTCACCAAGCATTGACGGGGAGCTGTTTTTT.

The V gene is TRBV28, the J gene TRBJ2-5; 9 nucleotides align to TRBD1. This CDR3 spans 15 amino acids. Germline V gene data show CDR1 as MDHEN and CDR2 as SYDVKM. Trimming removed 6 bases from V and 4 bases from J; junction bases left unmatched: 9. CDR3 residues: CASRLGTGRVETQYF. In nucleotides, the CDR3 is TGTGCCAGCAGACTAGGGACAGGGCGAGTAGAGACCCAGTACTTC.

The CDR3 loop reads CASSQDIAWQRPYEQYF. CDR3 coding DNA: TGCGCCAGCAGCCAAGATATAGCTTGGCAGCGTCCCTACGAGCAGTACTTC. The chain recombines TRBV4-3 with TRBJ2-7, with D hard to call. Trimming left V 0 bases short and J 2 bases short, with 17 bases between. The CDR3 runs to 17 residues. Germline V gene data show CDR1 as LGHNA and CDR2 as YSLEER.

The chain has TRBV3-1 (or the pseudogene TRBV3-2) and TRBJ1-4; 10 nucleotides match TRBD1. The ends lost 6 bases at V and 5 bases at J; junction bases unmatched: 6. This CDR3 region has 15 residues. Germline V lookup: CDR1 LGHDT, CDR2 YNNKEL (reference sequence). The DNA of the CDR3 is TGTGCCAGCAGTCGTTTGACAGGGGGCAATGAAAAACTGTTTTTT. This translates into CASSRLTGGNEKLFF.

V gene TRBV18 combines with J gene TRBJ1-1; 7 bases are a match to TRBD1. V lost 5 bases, J lost 9 bases, and 3 bases stayed unmatched. CDR3 size: 11 residues. Germline loops: CDR1 KGHSH, CDR2 LQKENI. CDR3 protein: CASSDRAKAFF. The CDR3 DNA reads as TGTGCCAGCTCAGACAGGGCTAAAGCTTTCTTT.

This rearrangement joins TRBV7-8 to TRBJ1-5; perhaps TRBD1 as D (6 bases). The germline CDR1 and CDR2 sequences are SGHVS and FQNEAQ. The CDR3 sequence is 15 residues long. V was trimmed by 1 base and J by 2 bases, leaving 9 bases between them. CDR3 protein: CASSLGGRGNQPQHF. The DNA for the CDR3 is TGTGCCAGCAGCTTAGGGGGGCGCGGCAATCAGCCCCAGCATTTT.

This clone was detected only a few times. J is TRBJ2-7 and V is TRBV9, with D possibly TRBD2 on 5 matching bases. The CDR3 spans 13 residues. V was pared by 3 bases and J by 5 bases, with 12 bases between. The germline V gene encodes CDR1 SGDLS and CDR2 YYNGEE. DNA of the CDR3: TGTGCCAGCAGCGGAGGGTATGGGGACGAGCAGTACTTC. This gives the protein CASSGGYGDEQYF.

The V gene is TRBV19, the J gene TRBJ1-3, with D possibly TRBD1 on 6 matching bases. Trimming stripped 7 bases from V and 8 bases from J, with 18 bases between. Germline V gene sequence: CDR1 LNHDA, CDR2 SQIVND (reference sequence). The length of the CDR3 is 14 residues. CDR3 in amino acids: CASIRTDGLHTIYF. Here the CDR3 DNA reads TGTGCCAGTATACGGACAGATGGCCTTCACACCATATATTTT. Using reference TRBV19 and TRBJ1-3 for the parts outside the CDR3, the full variable domain is DGGITQSPKYLFRKEGQNVTLSCEQNLNHDAMYWYRQDPGQGLRLIYYSQIVNDFQKGDIAEGYSVSREKKESFPLTVTSAQKNPTAFYLCASIRTDGLHTIYFGEGSWLTVV.

The gene calls are TRBV2 and TRBJ2-4, with 7 bases matching TRBD1. The germline V gene encodes CDR1 SNHLY and CDR2 FYNNEI. This CDR3 contains 14 residues. J was trimmed by 1 base and V by 3 bases; bases with no gene match: 0. The CDR3 DNA sequence: TGTGCCAGCAGTGAGGACAGGGCCAAAAACATTCAGTACTTC. It codes for CASSEDRAKNIQYF.

The chain recombines TRBV28 with TRBJ2-4, with 8 bases identical to TRBD2. J was trimmed by 0 bases and V by 5 bases; bases with no gene match: 6. CDR3 length: 16 residues. Germline lookup yields CDR1 MDHEN and CDR2 SYDVKM. CDR3 loop: CASSPRTSLAKNIQYF. Written as DNA, the CDR3 is TGTGCCAGCAGTCCTCGGACTAGCCTAGCCAAAAACATTCAGTACTTC.

The rearrangement links TRBV18 to TRBJ1-1, with TRBD1 as a possible D gene (5 bases). The germline CDR1 and CDR2 sequences are KGHSH and LQKENI. Trimming cost V 3 bases and J 6 bases, with 8 bases left between them. This CDR3 is built from 12 residues. The CDR3 DNA reads TGTGCCAGCTCACCGCGGGGGGCTGAAGCTTTCTTT. This encodes CASSPRGAEAFF.

V gene TRBV15 combines with J gene TRBJ1-2; D might be TRBD1 (5 bases). The ends were cut back, 7 bases at V and 2 bases at J, with 14 bases in the middle. The CDR3 consists of 14 residues. Germline V gene sequence: CDR1 LNHNV, CDR2 YYDKDF (reference sequence). CDR3 sequence (DNA): TGTGCCACCAAGGCCCCAGGGCGGAACTATGGCTACACCTTC. The encoded protein is CATKAPGRNYGYTF.

This rearrangement joins TRBV19 to TRBJ1-2; D uncertain. In germline, CDR1 is LNHDA, CDR2 SQIVND (reference sequence). This CDR3 contains 13 residues. V lost 3 bases and J lost 2, with 7 bases in between. The CDR3 loop is CASSITRNYGYTF. The CDR3 region has the DNA TGTGCCAGTAGTATTACCAGGAACTATGGCTACACCTTC. Variable domain in full (rest from reference TRBV19 and TRBJ1-2): DGGITQSPKYLFRKEGQNVTLSCEQNLNHDAMYWYRQDPGQGLRLIYYSQIVNDFQKGDIAEGYSVSREKKESFPLTVTSAQKNPTAFYLCASSITRNYGYTFGSGTRLTVV.